Listed below are T cell receptor beta chains from one sample, sequenced in a study of CD8 T cells in ankylosing spondylitis. TCRdb re-called the 5' RACE reads through MiXCR, storing one row per CDR3 protein. The table has under 300,000 distinct CDR3 sequences, roughly 10% seen once. The sequencing input was blood, either unsorted or a sorted T cell fraction (not recorded which). These receptors were taken from a male donor with ankylosing spondylitis or in good health (not recorded which). Both conserved end residues are part of each CDR3. D genes are given only for firm matches. Expanded clones are given a class, and other clones once, few, many or no size at all.

v_call: TRBV5-1
j_call: TRBJ2-2
clone_size: many
d_call: .
cdr3_nt: TGCGCCAGCAGCCCGGACTTGAACACCGGGGAGCTGTTTTTT
cdr3_aa: CASSPDLNTGELFF

v_call: TRBV20-1
j_call: TRBJ2-3
clone_size: many
d_call: .
cdr3_nt: TGCAGTGCTAGCCCCCCGAGCACAGATACGCAGTATTTT
cdr3_aa: CSASPPSTDTQYF

v_call: TRBV5-1
j_call: TRBJ2-7
clone_size: many
d_call: TRBD2
cdr3_nt: TGCGCCAGCAGCCCCGGGGGGACCCCTTCCTACGAGCAGTACTTC
cdr3_aa: CASSPGGTPSYEQYF

v_call: TRBV20-1
j_call: TRBJ2-7
clone_size: many
d_call: .
cdr3_nt: TGCAGTGCTAGGCGGGATAGCGGCACCTACGAGCAGTACTTC
cdr3_aa: CSARRDSGTYEQYF

v_call: TRBV6-5
j_call: TRBJ2-1
clone_size: .
d_call: .
cdr3_nt: TGTGCCAGCAGTTCCCTGTTTATATATAGTGAGCAGTTCTTC
cdr3_aa: CASSSLFIYSEQFF

v_call: TRBV28
j_call: TRBJ2-7
clone_size: few
d_call: .
cdr3_nt: TGTGCCAGCAATTCAGGGGAGAGGTACGAGCAGTACTTC
cdr3_aa: CASNSGERYEQYF

v_call: TRBV4-1
j_call: TRBJ2-3
clone_size: many
d_call: .
cdr3_nt: TGCGCCAGCAGCCAAAGCGACCCAGATACGCAGTATTTT
cdr3_aa: CASSQSDPDTQYF

v_call: TRBV25-1
j_call: TRBJ2-7
clone_size: many
d_call: .
cdr3_nt: TGTGCCAGCAGTACCCCTCACGAGCAGTACTTC
cdr3_aa: CASSTPHEQYF

v_call: TRBV12-3/TRBV12-4
j_call: TRBJ2-5
clone_size: .
d_call: TRBD1
cdr3_nt: TGTGCCAGCAGGGCTACAGGGGGGCGAGAGACCCAGTACTTC
cdr3_aa: CASRATGGRETQYF

v_call: TRBV12-3/TRBV12-4
j_call: TRBJ1-1
clone_size: many
d_call: .
cdr3_nt: TGTGCCAGCAGTCCCCCCTCTAACACTGAAGCTTTCTTT
cdr3_aa: CASSPPSNTEAFF

v_call: TRBV5-1
j_call: TRBJ2-1
clone_size: many
d_call: .
cdr3_nt: TGCGCCAGCAGCTTGGAACGTACCTATGAGCAGTTCTTC
cdr3_aa: CASSLERTYEQFF

v_call: TRBV7-3
j_call: TRBJ2-3
clone_size: .
d_call: .
cdr3_nt: TGTGCCAGCAGCACGCCCGGGAGTACGCAGTATTTT
cdr3_aa: CASSTPGSTQYF

v_call: TRBV7-8
j_call: TRBJ1-2
clone_size: many
d_call: TRBD1
cdr3_nt: TGTGCCAGCAGCTTAGCAGGACAGGGGAATGGCTACACCTTC
cdr3_aa: CASSLAGQGNGYTF

v_call: TRBV2
j_call: TRBJ2-1
clone_size: .
d_call: .
cdr3_nt: TGTGCCAGCGGGGGCAATGAGCAGTTCTTC
cdr3_aa: CASGGNEQFF

v_call: TRBV9
j_call: TRBJ1-3
clone_size: many
d_call: .
cdr3_nt: TGTGCCAGCAGCGTCGGTCAGGGGAACACCATATATTTT
cdr3_aa: CASSVGQGNTIYF

v_call: TRBV29-1
j_call: TRBJ1-1
clone_size: many
d_call: .
cdr3_nt: TGCAGCGGGTTGGGGTACGGTACTTTTGAAGCTTTCTTT
cdr3_aa: CSGLGYGTFEAFF

v_call: TRBV9
j_call: TRBJ2-5
clone_size: many
d_call: TRBD2
cdr3_nt: TGTGCCAGCAGCGTGGCGGGAGTATCGGAGACCCAGTACTTC
cdr3_aa: CASSVAGVSETQYF

v_call: TRBV12-3/TRBV12-4
j_call: TRBJ2-1
clone_size: few
d_call: .
cdr3_nt: TGTGCCAGCAGCCCAATTCCGTCCGGTGAGCAGTTCTTC
cdr3_aa: CASSPIPSGEQFF

v_call: TRBV27
j_call: TRBJ2-1
clone_size: many
d_call: TRBD2
cdr3_nt: TGTGCCAGCAGTTCCCGGTGGGGCGGGAGGATAGGTGAGCAGTTCTTC
cdr3_aa: CASSSRWGGRIGEQFF

v_call: TRBV5-1
j_call: TRBJ1-4
clone_size: few
d_call: TRBD1
cdr3_nt: TGCGCCAGCAGCTCCGGGACAGGGGACGAAAAACTGTTTTTT
cdr3_aa: CASSSGTGDEKLFF

v_call: TRBV9
j_call: TRBJ1-3
clone_size: many
d_call: .
cdr3_nt: TGTGCCAGCAGCACCCAGGGTGGGGGAAACACCATATATTTT
cdr3_aa: CASSTQGGGNTIYF

v_call: TRBV20-1
j_call: TRBJ2-1
clone_size: .
d_call: .
cdr3_nt: TGCAGTGCCGAAGCTTTCGTGGGGGGCGTAAACAATGAGCAGTTCTTC
cdr3_aa: CSAEAFVGGVNNEQFF

v_call: TRBV7-9
j_call: TRBJ1-1
clone_size: many
d_call: .
cdr3_nt: TGTGCCAGCAGCCCAGGGACGGCGAACACTGAAGCTTTCTTT
cdr3_aa: CASSPGTANTEAFF

v_call: TRBV7-8
j_call: TRBJ2-4
clone_size: many
d_call: .
cdr3_nt: TGTGCCAGCAGCTTAGTGGCGCCGGAAGGGGAATCGAAAAAAAACATTCAGTACTTC
cdr3_aa: CASSLVAPEGESKKNIQYF

v_call: TRBV7-6
j_call: TRBJ1-1
clone_size: many
d_call: .
cdr3_nt: TGTGCCAGCAGCTTACAGGTTAACACTGAAGCTTTCTTT
cdr3_aa: CASSLQVNTEAFF

v_call: TRBV29-1
j_call: TRBJ2-3
clone_size: many
d_call: .
cdr3_nt: TGCAGCGTTTCAGGGGCTGGCACAGATACGCAGTATTTT
cdr3_aa: CSVSGAGTDTQYF

v_call: TRBV3-1
j_call: TRBJ2-3
clone_size: .
d_call: .
cdr3_nt: TGTGCCAGCAGCCAGCAACCAGATACGCAGTATTTT
cdr3_aa: CASSQQPDTQYF

v_call: TRBV15
j_call: TRBJ2-7
clone_size: many
d_call: .
cdr3_nt: TGTGCCACCAGCAGAGATCCCGGGGGATACGAGCAGTACTTC
cdr3_aa: CATSRDPGGYEQYF

v_call: TRBV3-1
j_call: TRBJ1-4
clone_size: many
d_call: .
cdr3_nt: TGTGCCAGCAAGCGAGGGTTTGGCGAAAAACTGTTTTTT
cdr3_aa: CASKRGFGEKLFF

v_call: TRBV29-1
j_call: TRBJ2-1
clone_size: many
d_call: TRBD1
cdr3_nt: TGCAGCGTTGCCGGGACAGACACTTACAATGAGCAGTTCTTC
cdr3_aa: CSVAGTDTYNEQFF

v_call: TRBV20-1
j_call: TRBJ2-7
clone_size: many
d_call: TRBD2
cdr3_nt: TGCAGTGCTTCAGCGGGATATCCCCCCGAGCAGTACTTC
cdr3_aa: CSASAGYPPEQYF

v_call: TRBV5-1
j_call: TRBJ2-5
clone_size: many
d_call: .
cdr3_nt: TGCGCCAGCAGCCTGAACGACGGATTCCAAGAGACCCAGTACTTC
cdr3_aa: CASSLNDGFQETQYF

v_call: TRBV18
j_call: TRBJ1-5
clone_size: .
d_call: TRBD1
cdr3_nt: TGTGCCAGCTCACCAACAGGGGCACACAATCAGCCCCAGCATTTT
cdr3_aa: CASSPTGAHNQPQHF

v_call: TRBV3-1
j_call: TRBJ1-2
clone_size: many
d_call: .
cdr3_nt: TGTGCCAGCAGCGATACCCAGGGCCCCTACACCTTC
cdr3_aa: CASSDTQGPYTF

v_call: TRBV7-2
j_call: TRBJ2-7
clone_size: few
d_call: TRBD2
cdr3_nt: TGTGCCAGCAGCGCGACTAGCGGAAGCTTCTACGAGCAGTACTTC
cdr3_aa: CASSATSGSFYEQYF

v_call: TRBV24-1
j_call: TRBJ2-2
clone_size: many
d_call: TRBD2
cdr3_nt: TGTGCCACCAGTGATTCGACTAGCGGGAGTTGGGCCGGGGAGCTGTTTTTT
cdr3_aa: CATSDSTSGSWAGELFF

v_call: TRBV5-6
j_call: TRBJ2-1
clone_size: .
d_call: .
cdr3_nt: TGTGCCAGCAGCTTGGGCGCTCGGAGACGCTTC
cdr3_aa: CASSLGARRRF

v_call: TRBV6-5
j_call: TRBJ2-1
clone_size: .
d_call: TRBD2
cdr3_nt: TGTGCCAGCAGTCACCGAGGGACTAGCGGGGGTAATGAGCAGTTCTTC
cdr3_aa: CASSHRGTSGGNEQFF

v_call: TRBV5-1
j_call: TRBJ2-7
clone_size: many
d_call: .
cdr3_nt: TGCGCCAGCAGCTGGGTCGACAGCTTCTACGAGCAGTACTTC
cdr3_aa: CASSWVDSFYEQYF

v_call: TRBV5-1
j_call: TRBJ2-3
clone_size: many
d_call: .
cdr3_nt: TGCGCCAGCAGCTTACACGGAGGGAGCACAGATACGCAGTATTTT
cdr3_aa: CASSLHGGSTDTQYF

v_call: TRBV29-1
j_call: TRBJ2-1
clone_size: few
d_call: TRBD1
cdr3_nt: TGCAGCGCAAGAGACCGGGACAGGGCTAACAATGAGCAGTTCTTC
cdr3_aa: CSARDRDRANNEQFF

v_call: TRBV3-1
j_call: TRBJ2-2
clone_size: few
d_call: .
cdr3_nt: TGTGCCAGCAGCCATTTTCCAAGGGACCCCGGGGAGCTGTTTTTT
cdr3_aa: CASSHFPRDPGELFF

v_call: TRBV4-2
j_call: TRBJ2-7
clone_size: many
d_call: .
cdr3_nt: TGTGCCAGCAGCCAACCCGGTAGTGAGAACGAGCAGTACTTC
cdr3_aa: CASSQPGSENEQYF

v_call: TRBV29-1
j_call: TRBJ2-5
clone_size: many
d_call: .
cdr3_nt: TGCAGCGTTGGTCCGGGTACGGGAGAGACCCAGTACTTC
cdr3_aa: CSVGPGTGETQYF

v_call: TRBV20-1
j_call: TRBJ2-7
clone_size: .
d_call: .
cdr3_nt: TGCAGTGCTAGAGATGAAGGGGGGGGTTGGGAGCAGTACTTC
cdr3_aa: CSARDEGGGWEQYF

v_call: TRBV7-6
j_call: TRBJ1-4
clone_size: .
d_call: .
cdr3_nt: TGTGCCAGCAGCTTGCAGAGGGCAAGAGGTGAAAAACTGTTTTTT
cdr3_aa: CASSLQRARGEKLFF

v_call: TRBV10-3
j_call: TRBJ2-3
clone_size: .
d_call: .
cdr3_nt: TGTGCCATCAGTGAGTCGACGCTTGGGGGGGGGCGAGGAGATACGCAGTATTTT
cdr3_aa: CAISESTLGGGRGDTQYF

v_call: TRBV5-1
j_call: TRBJ2-3
clone_size: .
d_call: TRBD2
cdr3_nt: TGCGCCAGCAGGGTAGCGGGGGGAAAAGATACGCAGTATTTT
cdr3_aa: CASRVAGGKDTQYF